The present entry profiles one T cell receptor beta chain with its context. This entry belongs to a study of blood T cells in healthy people across ages. The germline V and J ends were trimmed by 2 bases and 0 bases, with 14 bases remaining between them. The CDR3 runs 15 residues. Germline assignment: CDR1 DFQATT and CDR2 SNEGSKA (reference sequence). Researchers isolated at least 7 million PBMCs per sample. Then a second PCR, running about 6 to 12 cycles, was carried out with a sample-barcoded 5' primer and a J-beta primer mix. Via MiXCR, TCRdb re-called the 5' RACE reads, giving one row per CDR3 protein. In the table there are 580,000 or so distinct CDR3 sequences, roughly 43% of which are singletons.

The material sequenced was blood. This chain links TRBV20-1 with TRBJ2-7, with TRBD1 as a possible D gene (5 bases). The sequence derives from a man older than 75 in good health. DNA of the CDR3: TGCAGTGCTAGACTCCCTAGGGGCAGCTCCTACGAGCAGTACTTC. Translating it yields CSARLPRGSSYEQYF.